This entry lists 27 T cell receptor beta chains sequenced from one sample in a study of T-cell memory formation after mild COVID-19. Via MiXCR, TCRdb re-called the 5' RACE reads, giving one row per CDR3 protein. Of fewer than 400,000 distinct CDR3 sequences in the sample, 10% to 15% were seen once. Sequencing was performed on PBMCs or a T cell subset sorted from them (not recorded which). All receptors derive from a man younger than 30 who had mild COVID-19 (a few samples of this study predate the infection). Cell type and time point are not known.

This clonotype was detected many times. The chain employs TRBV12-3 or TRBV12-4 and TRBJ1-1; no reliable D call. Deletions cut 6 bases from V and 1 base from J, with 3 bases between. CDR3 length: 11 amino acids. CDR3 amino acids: CASRRNTEAFF. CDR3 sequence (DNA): TGTGCCAGCAGGAGGAACACTGAAGCTTTCTTT.

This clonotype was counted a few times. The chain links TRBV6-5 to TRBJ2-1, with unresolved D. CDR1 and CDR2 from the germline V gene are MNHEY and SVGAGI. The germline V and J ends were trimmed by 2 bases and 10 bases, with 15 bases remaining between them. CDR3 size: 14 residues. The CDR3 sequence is CASSYQTAAREQFF. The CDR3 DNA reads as TGTGCCAGCAGTTACCAGACGGCCGCGCGCGAGCAGTTCTTC.

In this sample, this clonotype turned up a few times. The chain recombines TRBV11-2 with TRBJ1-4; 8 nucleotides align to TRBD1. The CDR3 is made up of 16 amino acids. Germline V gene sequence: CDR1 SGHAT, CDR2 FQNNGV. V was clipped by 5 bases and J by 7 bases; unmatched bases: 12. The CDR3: CASSMQGDRPGEKLFF. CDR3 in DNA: TGTGCCAGCAGCATGCAGGGGGACAGGCCTGGTGAAAAACTGTTTTTT.

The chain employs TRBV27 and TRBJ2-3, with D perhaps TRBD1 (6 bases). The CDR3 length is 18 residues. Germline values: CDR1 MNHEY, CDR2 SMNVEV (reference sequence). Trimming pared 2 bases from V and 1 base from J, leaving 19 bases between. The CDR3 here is CASSLGPLQGVGTDTQYF. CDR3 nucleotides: TGTGCCAGCAGTTTAGGACCGTTACAGGGAGTTGGCACAGATACGCAGTATTTT.

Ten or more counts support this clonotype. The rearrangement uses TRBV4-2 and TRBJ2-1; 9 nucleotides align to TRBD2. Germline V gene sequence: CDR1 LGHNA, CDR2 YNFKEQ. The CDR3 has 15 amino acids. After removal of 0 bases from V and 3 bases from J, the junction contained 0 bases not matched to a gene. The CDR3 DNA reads TGTGCCAGCAGCCAAGAGCGGGGGGGCTACAATGAGCAGTTCTTC. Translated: CASSQERGGYNEQFF.

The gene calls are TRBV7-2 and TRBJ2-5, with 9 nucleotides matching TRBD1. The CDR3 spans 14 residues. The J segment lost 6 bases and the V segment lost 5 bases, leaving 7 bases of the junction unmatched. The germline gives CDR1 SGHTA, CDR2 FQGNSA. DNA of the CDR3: TGTGCCAGCAGCGGGACCGGACAGGGGAAGACCCAGTACTTC. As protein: CASSGTGQGKTQYF.

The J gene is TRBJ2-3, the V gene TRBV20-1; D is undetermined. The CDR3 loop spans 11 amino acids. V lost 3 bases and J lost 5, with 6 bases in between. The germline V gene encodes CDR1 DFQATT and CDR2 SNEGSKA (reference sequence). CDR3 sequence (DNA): TGCAGTGCTAGGACCCGAGATACGCAGTATTTT. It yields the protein CSARTRDTQYF.

The DNA for the CDR3 is TGTGCCAGCAGTTTGTTACAAGCCTCTGGGGCCAACGTCCTGACTTTC. Protein: CASSLLQASGANVLTF. The V gene is TRBV27, the J gene TRBJ2-6; D gene ambiguous. Germline V CDR1 and CDR2: MNHEY, SMNVEV (reference sequence). V was shortened by 3 bases and J by 0 bases, with 9 bases between the two germline ends. The CDR3 has 16 amino acids.

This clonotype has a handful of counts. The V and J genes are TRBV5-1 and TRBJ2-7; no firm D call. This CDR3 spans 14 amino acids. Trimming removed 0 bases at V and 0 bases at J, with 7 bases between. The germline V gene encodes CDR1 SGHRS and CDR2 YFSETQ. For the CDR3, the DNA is TGCGCCAGCAGCTTGGAAGCAAGCTCCTACGAGCAGTACTTC. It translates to CASSLEASSYEQYF.

The CDR3 nucleotides are TGTGCCAGCAGCTCTGAAACTTCGGGACAGACCCAGTACTTC. Its translation: CASSSETSGQTQYF. This chain joins TRBV11-2 and TRBJ2-5, with D possibly called TRBD1 or TRBD2 (5 bases each). V was cut by 4 bases and J by 6 bases, with 15 bases left in between. The germline CDR1 and CDR2 sequences are SGHAT and FQNNGV. The CDR3 is made up of 14 amino acids.

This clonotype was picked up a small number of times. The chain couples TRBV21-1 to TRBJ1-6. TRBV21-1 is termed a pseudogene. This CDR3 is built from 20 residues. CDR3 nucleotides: TGTGCCAGCAGCAAAATAGGGAGGGAGCTCCAAAGCTCCTATAATTCACCCCTCCACTTT. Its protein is CASSKIGRELQSSYNSPLHF.

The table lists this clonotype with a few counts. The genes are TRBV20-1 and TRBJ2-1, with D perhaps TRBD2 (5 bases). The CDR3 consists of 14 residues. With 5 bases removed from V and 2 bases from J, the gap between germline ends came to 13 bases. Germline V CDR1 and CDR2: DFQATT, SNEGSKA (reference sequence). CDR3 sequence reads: CSALRGGAYNEQFF. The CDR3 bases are TGCAGTGCTCTCCGGGGTGGAGCCTACAATGAGCAGTTCTTC.

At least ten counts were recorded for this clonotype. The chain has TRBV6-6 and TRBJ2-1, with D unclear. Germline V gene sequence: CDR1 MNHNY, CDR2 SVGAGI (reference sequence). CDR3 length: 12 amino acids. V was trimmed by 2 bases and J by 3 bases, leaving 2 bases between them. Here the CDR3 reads CASSYVYNEQFF. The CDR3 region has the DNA TGTGCCAGCAGTTACGTCTACAATGAGCAGTTCTTC.

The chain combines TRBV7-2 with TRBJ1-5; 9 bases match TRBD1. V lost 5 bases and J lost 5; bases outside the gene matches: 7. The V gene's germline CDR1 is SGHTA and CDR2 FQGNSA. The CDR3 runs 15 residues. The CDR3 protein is CASSKQGALDQPQHF. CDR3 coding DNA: TGTGCCAGCAGCAAACAGGGGGCTTTGGATCAGCCCCAGCATTTT.

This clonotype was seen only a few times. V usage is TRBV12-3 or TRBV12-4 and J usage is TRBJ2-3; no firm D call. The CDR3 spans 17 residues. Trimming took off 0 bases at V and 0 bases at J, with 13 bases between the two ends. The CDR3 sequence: CASSLAIDPLSTDTQYF. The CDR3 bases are TGTGCCAGCAGTTTAGCCATTGACCCGTTGAGCACAGATACGCAGTATTTT.

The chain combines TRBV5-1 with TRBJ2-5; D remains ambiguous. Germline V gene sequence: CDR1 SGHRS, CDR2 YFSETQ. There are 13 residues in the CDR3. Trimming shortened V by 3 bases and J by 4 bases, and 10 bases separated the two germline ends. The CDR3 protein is CASSSITGETQYF. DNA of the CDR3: TGCGCCAGCAGCTCCATTACCGGAGAGACCCAGTACTTC.

The CDR3 region is CATSDESTSYNEQFF. CDR3 nucleotides: TGTGCCACCAGTGATGAATCTACCTCCTACAATGAGCAGTTCTTC. V is TRBV24-1 and J is TRBJ2-1; no firm D call. Germline-derived CDR1 and CDR2 are KGHDR and SFDVKD. The CDR3 runs to 15 residues. V was shortened by 3 bases and J by 0 bases, with 8 bases between the two germline ends.

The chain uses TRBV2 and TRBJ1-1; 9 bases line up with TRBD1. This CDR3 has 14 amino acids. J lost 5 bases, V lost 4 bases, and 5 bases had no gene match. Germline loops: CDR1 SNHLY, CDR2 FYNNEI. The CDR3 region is CASSVLGQGTEAFF. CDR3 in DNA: TGTGCCAGCAGTGTCCTAGGACAGGGGACTGAAGCTTTCTTT.

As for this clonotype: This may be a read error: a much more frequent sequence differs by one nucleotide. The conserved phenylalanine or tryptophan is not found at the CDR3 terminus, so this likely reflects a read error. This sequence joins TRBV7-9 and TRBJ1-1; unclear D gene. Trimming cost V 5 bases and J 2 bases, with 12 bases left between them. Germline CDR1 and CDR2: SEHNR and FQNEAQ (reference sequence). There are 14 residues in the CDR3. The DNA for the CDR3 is TGTGCCAGCAGCCGCGGACTCCTAAACACTGAAGCTTTCTAT. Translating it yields CASSRGLLNTEAFY.

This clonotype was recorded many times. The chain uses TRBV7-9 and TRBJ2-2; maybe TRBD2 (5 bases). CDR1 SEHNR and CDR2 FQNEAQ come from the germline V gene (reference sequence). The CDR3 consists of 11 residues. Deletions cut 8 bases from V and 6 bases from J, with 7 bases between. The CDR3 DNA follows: TGTGCCAGCGGAGGATCCGGGGAGCTGTTTTTT. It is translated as CASGGSGELFF.

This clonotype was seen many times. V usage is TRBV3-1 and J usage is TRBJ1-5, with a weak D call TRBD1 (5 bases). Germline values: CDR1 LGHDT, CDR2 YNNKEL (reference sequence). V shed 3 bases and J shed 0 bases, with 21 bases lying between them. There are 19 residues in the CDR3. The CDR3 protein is CASSQRDATAPYSNQPQHF. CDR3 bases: TGTGCCAGCAGCCAGAGGGATGCGACAGCACCCTATAGCAATCAGCCCCAGCATTTT.

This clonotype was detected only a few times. In nucleotides, the CDR3 is TGCAGTGCTAAACAGGGTGTGAACACTGAAGCTTTCTTT. Protein: CSAKQGVNTEAFF. V is TRBV20-1 and J is TRBJ1-1; possibly TRBD1 for D (6 bases). Germline lookup yields CDR1 DFQATT and CDR2 SNEGSKA (reference sequence). The V gene lost 4 bases and the J gene lost 0 bases, with 9 bases spanning the gap. This CDR3 has 13 residues.

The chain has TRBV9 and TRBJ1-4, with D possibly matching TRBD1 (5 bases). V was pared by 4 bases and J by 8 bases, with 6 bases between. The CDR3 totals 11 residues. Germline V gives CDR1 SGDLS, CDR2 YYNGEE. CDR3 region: CASSRGEKLFF. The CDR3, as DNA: TGTGCCAGCAGCCGGGGGGAAAAACTGTTTTTT.

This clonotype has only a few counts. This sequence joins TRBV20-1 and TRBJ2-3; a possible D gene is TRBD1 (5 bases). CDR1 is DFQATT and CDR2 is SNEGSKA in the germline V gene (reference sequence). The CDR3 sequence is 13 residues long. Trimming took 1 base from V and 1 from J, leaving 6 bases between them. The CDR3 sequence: CSARAQGTDTQYF. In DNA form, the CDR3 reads TGCAGTGCTAGAGCACAGGGCACAGATACGCAGTATTTT.

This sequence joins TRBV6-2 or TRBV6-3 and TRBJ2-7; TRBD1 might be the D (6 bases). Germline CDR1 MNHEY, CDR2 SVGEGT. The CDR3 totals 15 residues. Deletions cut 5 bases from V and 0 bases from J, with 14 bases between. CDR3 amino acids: CASSNLGHRSYEQYV. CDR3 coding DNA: TGTGCCAGCAGTAACCTGGGACACCGCTCCTACGAGCAGTACGTC.

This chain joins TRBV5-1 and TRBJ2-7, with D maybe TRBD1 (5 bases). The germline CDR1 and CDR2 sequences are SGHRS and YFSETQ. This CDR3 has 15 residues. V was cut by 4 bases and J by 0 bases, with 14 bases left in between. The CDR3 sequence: CASSLEGAISYEQYF. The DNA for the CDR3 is TGCGCCAGCAGCCTAGAAGGGGCGATCTCCTACGAGCAGTACTTC.

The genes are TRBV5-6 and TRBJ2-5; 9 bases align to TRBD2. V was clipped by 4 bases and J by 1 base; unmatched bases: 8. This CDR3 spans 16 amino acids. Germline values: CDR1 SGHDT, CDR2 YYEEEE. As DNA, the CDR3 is TGTGCCAGCAGCCCCCTTAGCGGGGGAGGCCAAGAGACCCAGTACTTC. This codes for CASSPLSGGGQETQYF.